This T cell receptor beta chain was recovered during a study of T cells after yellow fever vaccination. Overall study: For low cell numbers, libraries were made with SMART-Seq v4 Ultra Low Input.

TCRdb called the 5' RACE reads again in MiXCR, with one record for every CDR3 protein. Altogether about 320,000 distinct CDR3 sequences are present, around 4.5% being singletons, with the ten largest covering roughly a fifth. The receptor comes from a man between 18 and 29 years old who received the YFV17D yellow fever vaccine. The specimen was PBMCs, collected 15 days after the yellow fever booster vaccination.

CDR3 protein: CASSPLRLDSSGNTIYF. CDR3 bases: TGTGCCAGCTCACCTCTCAGGCTGGATTCTTCTGGAAACACCATATATTTT. The V call is TRBV18, the J call TRBJ1-3; no reliable D call. Trimming removed 3 bases at V and 1 base at J, with 16 bases between. The CDR3 is made up of 17 amino acids. CDR1 KGHSH and CDR2 LQKENI come from the germline V gene.